Sequencing of this T cell receptor beta chain was carried out in a study of identical twins. The CDR3 is 15 amino acids. From germline, CDR1 is MGHDK and CDR2 SYGVNS. Between the trimmed V and J ends, which lost 3 bases and 5 bases, there was a span of 14 bases. TCRdb independently ran MiXCR on the 5' RACE reads; one entry per CDR3 protein. The sample lists under 800,000 distinct CDR3 sequences; 21% were seen once. The same sample was also studied in work on T cells expressing NK-cell markers. From that second work: Among eight sequenced donors, seven carried HCMV seropositivity while one was seronegative.

Source material: PBMCs. The clonotype comes from a woman aged 18 to 35 in good health. The chain uses TRBV25-1 and TRBJ2-1; D is undetermined. The CDR3 DNA reads as TGTGCCAGCAGTGATCGACGGATCCCCAACAATGAGCAGTTCTTC. Its protein product is CASSDRRIPNNEQFF.